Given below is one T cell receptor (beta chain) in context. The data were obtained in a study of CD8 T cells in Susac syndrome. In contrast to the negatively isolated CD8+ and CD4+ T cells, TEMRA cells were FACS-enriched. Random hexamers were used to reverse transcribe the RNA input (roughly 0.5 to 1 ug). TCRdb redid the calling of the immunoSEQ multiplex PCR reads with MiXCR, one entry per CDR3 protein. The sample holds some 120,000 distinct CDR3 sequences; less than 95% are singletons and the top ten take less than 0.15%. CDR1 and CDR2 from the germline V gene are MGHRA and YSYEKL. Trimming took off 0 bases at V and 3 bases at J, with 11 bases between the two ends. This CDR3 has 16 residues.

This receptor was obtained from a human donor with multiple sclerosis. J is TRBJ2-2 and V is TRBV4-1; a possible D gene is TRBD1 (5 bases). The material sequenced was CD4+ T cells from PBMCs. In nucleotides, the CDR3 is TGCGCCAGCAGCCAAGACAGGGCGGTACACACCGGGGAGCTGTTTTTT. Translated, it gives CASSQDRAVHTGELFF.